This T cell receptor beta chain was profiled in a study of blood T cell repertoires in COVID-19 (dated by TCRdb to between 2020 and 2021). About the study as a whole: Samples covering the acute and convalescent phases of COVID-19 were provided by collaborators in the United States, Italy and Spain. The material from the prospective study consisted of cDNA or gDNA derived from T cells, B-cell-depleted T cells, or PBMCs. Subjects who had been exposed to COVID-19, were actively infected with it, or had recovered from it provided the deeply sampled blood TCRbeta repertoires that made up the dataset. The repertoires were released in a freely available public database intended as a resource for research on the immune response to SARS-CoV-2. The samples were drawn from two sources: the first 160 participants of the ongoing ImmuneRACE study, and approximately 1,300 subjects contributed by 6 global collaborators. The sample metadata nearly always contained a de-identified subject ID, COVID-19 status, age in years and sex. Where HLA class I and class II types were available, the types were taken from metadata supplied by the sample provider, not from assay-based typing. What the work shows at the level of the full study, not this receptor alone: Clinical and demographic metadata were provided uncurated, with the amount varying by source and participant.

Concerning this clone: Its antigen is still unknown. The record has no base qualities; no much larger clone is one base away.

TCRbeta CDR3 regions were amplified from genomic DNA using the immunoSEQ Assay, a bias-controlled multiplex PCR. In the source study's methods: Nucleated cell counts per sample were estimated from amplification of reference gene primers within the assay. To quantify the absolute abundance of each unique TCRbeta CDR3 rearrangement, sequence reads were collapsed and filtered. For each sample, productive Simpson clonality was calculated by taking the square root of Simpson's diversity index across productive rearrangements. This immuneACCESS table, as held by TCRdb, lists in-frame sequences with V and J called but not all clones. Of the missing ones, under half trace to an unresolved V gene in checked studies; the others have no known cause. V and J calls and clone size are copied from that table; D and trimming were computed from the DNA. This sample lists 150,000 to 200,000 clones; approximately 82% were detected once. The ten largest clonotypes hold around 4.8% of the sample.

Participants in the prospective study were enrolled through a virtual design, were aged roughly 18 to 100 years, and lived in roughly 24 United States geographic areas. In the prospective study, participants were assigned to cohorts based on the clinical history participants reported in a screening survey and a study questionnaire. ImmuneRACE Cohort 3 recovered participants were defined by two consecutive negative NP/OP PCR tests, healthcare professional clearance, or symptom resolution. In the prospective study, whole blood, serum and a nasopharyngeal or oropharyngeal swab were collected from each participant by mobile phlebotomists. Prospective study participants could optionally give additional blood draws and questionnaires over an approximately 2-month period. Before DNA extraction, blood samples from the prospective study were shipped at room temperature or frozen. The CDR3, from cysteine to phenylalanine, totals 12 residues. The retained sequence is limited to the CDR3, 36 bases, with the frame set at the first base. Reading the germline V gene gives CDR1 SGHAT and CDR2 FQNNGV. The V and J ends are trimmed by 6 bases and 1 base, leaving 6 bases between them.

The chain is encoded by TRBV11-2 joined to TRBJ1-1; no D gene is confidently identified. Sample: PBMCs or T cells enriched from blood (not recorded which). This receptor was taken from a woman in her fifties or sixties who had recovered from COVID-19. CDR3 loop: CASSSGNTEAFF. The sequenced DNA is TGTGCCAGCAGTTCGGGGAACACTGAAGCTTTCTTT.